The present T cell receptor beta chain was sequenced within a study of identical twins. TCRdb itself ran the 5' RACE reads through MiXCR, one entry per CDR3 protein. The data hold 350,000 to 500,000 distinct CDR3 sequences, with approximately 17% observed a single time. Findings of the study overall: Models came in too low on out-of-frame TCR alpha sharing in monozygotic twins.

Germline CDR1 and CDR2: ENHRY and SYGVKD. This CDR3 is built from 15 residues. The ends lost 2 bases at V and 7 bases at J; junction bases unmatched: 5. This clonotype was seen only a few times. What it binds is not known. Specimen: naive T cells sorted from blood. The chain joins TRBV10-3 to TRBJ2-3, with TRBD2 matching over 11 bases. The TCR comes from a man between 45 and 60 years old in good health. The CDR3 sequence: CAISEVAGGPYTQYF. Here the CDR3 DNA reads TGTGCCATCAGTGAGGTAGCGGGGGGGCCGTATACGCAGTATTTT.